This T cell receptor (beta chain) was identified during a study of CD8 T cells in ankylosing spondylitis. With V trimmed by 0 bases and J by 0 bases, 6 bases remained unmatched. From germline, CDR1 is SGHRS and CDR2 YFSETQ. The CDR3 is 17 residues long. TCRdb processed the 5' RACE reads anew with MiXCR; each CDR3 protein has one entry. The sample yields some 330,000 distinct CDR3 sequences, roughly 8% seen once. At least ten counts were recorded for this clonotype. What it binds is not known. The study's findings and limits: Characteristic of ankylosing spondylitis blood, it appeared, was a TCR beta motif comprising roughly 8 highly homologous variants. There were earlier reports of some motif variants in reactive arthritis synovial fluid and blood.

Sequencing was performed on blood, either unsorted or a sorted T cell fraction (not recorded which). The chain carries TRBV5-1 and TRBJ2-7; 10 bases agree with TRBD2. The clonotype originates from a male donor with ankylosing spondylitis. The CDR3 bases are TGCGCCAGCAGCTTGGTCCTAGCGGGAGCCTCCTCCTACGAGCAGTACTTC. Protein product: CASSLVLAGASSYEQYF.